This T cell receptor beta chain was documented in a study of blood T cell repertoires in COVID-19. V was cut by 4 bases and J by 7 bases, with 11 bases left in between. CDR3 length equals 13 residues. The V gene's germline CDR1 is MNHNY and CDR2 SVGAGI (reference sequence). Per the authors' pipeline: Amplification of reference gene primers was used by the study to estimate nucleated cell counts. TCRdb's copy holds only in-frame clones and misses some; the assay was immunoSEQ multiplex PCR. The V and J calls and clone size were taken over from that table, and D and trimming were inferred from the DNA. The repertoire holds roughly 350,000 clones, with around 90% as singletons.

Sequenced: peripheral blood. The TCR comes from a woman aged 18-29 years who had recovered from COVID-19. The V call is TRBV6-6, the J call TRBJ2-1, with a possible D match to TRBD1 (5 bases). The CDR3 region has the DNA TGTGCCAGCAGTTGGGGCCCCAGGAATGAGCAGTTCTTC. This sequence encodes CASSWGPRNEQFF.